A selection of T cell receptor beta chains follows, all from one sample in a study of post-analysis software for immune sequencing data. One entry per CDR3 protein results from TCRdb running MiXCR on the PCR reads. This repertoire shows roughly 800,000 distinct CDR3 sequences, 46% found once; its top ten account for 4.9%. The specimen was blood. The receptors originated from a girl under 18 with multiple sclerosis. Both conserved end residues are part of each CDR3. Fields, in order: D gene, clone size, J gene, V gene, CDR3 DNA, CDR3 protein. D genes are given only for firm matches. A clone size is listed for some rows: how often the clone was seen (once, few, many), or a class if it is expanded.

TRBD1	.	TRBJ1-2	TRBV12-3/TRBV12-4	TGTGCCAGCAGCCATGACAGGGGCTATGGCTACACCTTC	CASSHDRGYGYTF
.	.	TRBJ1-5	TRBV6-6	TGTGCCAGCAGTTACTCGACGGTTGTGGGCAATCAGCCCCAGCATTTT	CASSYSTVVGNQPQHF
.	few	TRBJ1-1	TRBV29-1	TGCAGCGCTAAGTGGGCAGGGGTGATCATGAACACTGAAGCTTTCTTT	CSAKWAGVIMNTEAFF
.	.	TRBJ2-7	TRBV12-3/TRBV12-4	TGTGCCAGCGGGTCGGGTCCCTATGAGCAGTACTTC	CASGSGPYEQYF
.	few	TRBJ2-3	TRBV7-9	TGTGCCAGCAGCTCTTATAGCACTGAAGATACGCAGTATTTT	CASSSYSTEDTQYF
.	.	TRBJ2-4	TRBV20-1	TGCAGTGCTAGAGGGGAGAATCTCCACATTCAGTACTTC	CSARGENLHIQYF
.	few	TRBJ1-1	TRBV12-3/TRBV12-4	TGTGCCAGCAGTTTAACCAGCCTCATGAACACTGAAGCTTTCTTT	CASSLTSLMNTEAFF
TRBD2	few	TRBJ2-1	TRBV15	TGTGCCACCTCCGCGGGAGGGCTGTACAATGAGCAGTTCTTC	CATSAGGLYNEQFF
.	.	TRBJ1-2	TRBV6-5	TGTGCCAGCAGTTACTCGACGGAAGGCGGCTACACCTTC	CASSYSTEGGYTF
.	.	TRBJ2-6	TRBV7-2	TGTGCCAGCAGCCCTTGGGATGGGGCCAACGTCCTGACTTTC	CASSPWDGANVLTF
TRBD2	.	TRBJ2-7	TRBV6-5	TGTGCCACAACTAGCGGGAGGACCTACGAGCAGTACTTC	CATTSGRTYEQYF
.	few	TRBJ1-2	TRBV29-1	TGCAGCGTCCCGGGGCCTCGTTGGTATGGCTACACCTTC	CSVPGPRWYGYTF
.	.	TRBJ2-1	TRBV6-2/TRBV6-3	TGTGCCAGCAGTTACTCGGGGGTTGGGGGGAGGCGTTGGAATGAGCAGTTCTTC	CASSYSGVGGRRWNEQFF
.	.	TRBJ1-4	TRBV5-6	TGTGCCAGCAGCTTGGCCTTGGAGAATGAAAAACTGTTTTTT	CASSLALENEKLFF
.	.	TRBJ2-6	TRBV10-3	TGTGCCATCAGCAGCTCTGGGGCCAACGTCCTGACTTTC	CAISSSGANVLTF
.	few	TRBJ2-2	TRBV9	TGTGCCAGCTCACATAACACCGGGGAGCTGTTTTTT	CASSHNTGELFF
.	.	TRBJ2-1	TRBV7-3	TGTGCCAGCAGCTTAATCCCTAGTACCAATGAGCAGTTCTTC	CASSLIPSTNEQFF
.	.	TRBJ1-1	TRBV9	TGTGCCAGCAGCACGAGACTATCCACTGAAGCTTTCTTT	CASSTRLSTEAFF
.	few	TRBJ2-1	TRBV27	TGTGCCAGCAGGCTCCGGACAGAACCCTACAATGAGCAGTTCTTC	CASRLRTEPYNEQFF
.	.	TRBJ2-7	TRBV7-2	TGTGCCAGCAGCTTAACCGGGACGCTCTACAATGAGCAGTACTTC	CASSLTGTLYNEQYF
TRBD1	.	TRBJ1-6	TRBV20-1	TGCAGTGCTAGAGAAACCCTGGGACAGGGAAGTATATCACCCCTCCACTTT	CSARETLGQGSISPLHF
.	.	TRBJ1-5	TRBV6-2/TRBV6-3	TGTGCCAGCAGTGGACAGTCTAGCAATCAGCCCCAGCATTTT	CASSGQSSNQPQHF
TRBD1	.	TRBJ1-5	TRBV12-3/TRBV12-4	TGTGCCAGCAGTCCCGGGACAGGGATGTTGAGCGATCAGCCCCAGCATTTT	CASSPGTGMLSDQPQHF
TRBD1	.	TRBJ2-1	TRBV4-1	TGCGCCAGCAGCCAAGAGGCTCCGGGACAGGCATACAATGAGCAGTTCTTC	CASSQEAPGQAYNEQFF
TRBD2	few	TRBJ2-1	TRBV5-1	TGCGCCAGCAGCTGGGGACTAGCGGGAGGCTACAATGAGCAGTTCTTC	CASSWGLAGGYNEQFF
.	few	TRBJ2-1	TRBV20-1	TGCAGTGCTAGAGGGGGGGTAAGCAATGAGCAGTTCTTC	CSARGGVSNEQFF
TRBD1	few	TRBJ2-1	TRBV28	TGTGCCAGCAGTTTCGTAGGACAGGGGGCCAATGAGCAGTTCTTC	CASSFVGQGANEQFF
.	.	TRBJ2-1	TRBV7-9	TGTGCCGGCCTAGGTCGCTCCTACAATGAGCAGTTCTTC	CAGLGRSYNEQFF
TRBD2	.	TRBJ2-3	TRBV27	TGTGCCAGCAGTTTATATGGGAGGGCCACAGATACGCAGTATTTT	CASSLYGRATDTQYF
TRBD1	.	TRBJ1-1	TRBV30	TGTGCCTGGAATAAGGGGGCGAGCACTGAAGCTTTCTTT	CAWNKGASTEAFF
TRBD2	.	TRBJ2-1	TRBV9	TGTGCCAGCAGCGTAGCTGAAGGGAGGGCCCGCTCCTACAATGAGCAGTTCTTC	CASSVAEGRARSYNEQFF
TRBD2	.	TRBJ2-1	TRBV18	TGTGCCAGCTCAACCGATAGCGGGAGGTCTGTCAACGAGCAGTTCTTC	CASSTDSGRSVNEQFF
.	few	TRBJ1-1	TRBV6-1	TGTGCCAGCAGTGAAGTCCTCCCAGAAGCTTTCTTT	CASSEVLPEAFF
TRBD2	.	TRBJ2-3	TRBV29-1	TGCAGCGTTGAAGACGGACTAGCGGGATCAGATACGCAGTATTTT	CSVEDGLAGSDTQYF
.	.	TRBJ2-1	TRBV12-3/TRBV12-4	TGTGCCAGCAGTTTTGGGGGTCTAAATGAGCAGTTCTTC	CASSFGGLNEQFF
TRBD1	few	TRBJ2-3	TRBV5-1	TGCGCCAGCAGCTTGGCTACAGGGGCTAGCACAGATACGCAGTATTTT	CASSLATGASTDTQYF
.	.	TRBJ1-2	TRBV5-4	TGTGCCAGCAGCTTGGACAGGGACTTCTATGGCTACACCTTC	CASSLDRDFYGYTF
TRBD1	.	TRBJ2-7	TRBV28	TGTGCAGTCTTCCCAGCAGACCTCGGACAGGGCAGAAGCTACGAGCAGTACTTC	CAVFPADLGQGRSYEQYF
TRBD1	.	TRBJ2-5	TRBV5-1	TGCGCCAGCGCATTCACGGACAGGGCTATTGAGACCCAGTACTTC	CASAFTDRAIETQYF
TRBD1	.	TRBJ2-1	TRBV7-2	TGTGCCAGCAGCCCTACAGGGGTCGTCTACAATGAGCAGTTCTTC	CASSPTGVVYNEQFF
TRBD1	.	TRBJ2-2	TRBV12-3/TRBV12-4	TGTGCCAGCTCCCCCTGGGGGACAGGGGGGGGCTCGAACACCGGGGAGCTGTTTTTT	CASSPWGTGGGSNTGELFF
TRBD2	.	TRBJ2-5	TRBV28	TGTGCCAGCAGTTTTGGAAGGGAGGGACTAGCGGGAGCGGAGACCCAGTACTTC	CASSFGREGLAGAETQYF
TRBD2	.	TRBJ2-7	TRBV15	TGTGCCACCAGCAGAGACTCGTCTCGGGGCAGCGGGGTCACCTACGAGCAGTACTTC	CATSRDSSRGSGVTYEQYF
.	.	TRBJ2-7	TRBV7-2	TGTGCCAGCAGCTCCTTTAGCGACTACGAGCAGTACTTC	CASSSFSDYEQYF
.	.	TRBJ2-5	TRBV7-8	TGTGCCAGCAGCTTAGTTCTACAGGGCAGTCACGGTGAGACCCAGTACTTC	CASSLVLQGSHGETQYF
.	.	TRBJ2-7	TRBV15	TGTGCCACCAGCAGATTCGGGAACTACGAGCAGTACTTC	CATSRFGNYEQYF
TRBD1	few	TRBJ2-3	TRBV10-1	TGCGCCAGCAGTGATCTCAGGGGGCTAAGCACAGATACGCAGTATTTT	CASSDLRGLSTDTQYF
.	.	TRBJ2-1	TRBV7-2	TGTGCCAGCAGCCCCCCCGTCGGCATCAATGAGCAGTTCTTC	CASSPPVGINEQFF
.	.	TRBJ1-2	TRBV12-3/TRBV12-4	TGTGCCAGCAGTATGTTACCGGACCCCCCTAACTATGGCTACACCTTC	CASSMLPDPPNYGYTF
TRBD2	.	TRBJ2-3	TRBV12-3/TRBV12-4	TGTGCCAGCAGTTTAGGCGGGAGGGGGGCAGATACGCAGTATTTT	CASSLGGRGADTQYF
.	.	TRBJ2-3	TRBV4-1	TGCGCCAGCAGCCAAGGGGTCTCTGAGGTAGATACGCAGTATTTT	CASSQGVSEVDTQYF
.	.	TRBJ1-2	TRBV7-9	TGTGCCAGCAGCTTAAGAGGGAGTTCCTATGGCTACACCTTC	CASSLRGSSYGYTF
.	.	TRBJ2-1	TRBV24-1	TGTGCCACCAGTGATCAGGGATTCTTGAATGAGCAGTTCTTC	CATSDQGFLNEQFF